This section outlines one T cell receptor beta chain sequence together with its context. Its antigen is not identified. Per germline, CDR1 ENHRY and CDR2 SYGVKD. The CDR3 has 13 amino acids. Trimming pared 4 bases from V and 0 bases from J, leaving 4 bases between. This sample stems from a study of cytomegalovirus exposure and HLA in healthy donors. Broader study findings: Specificity of three CMV-associated chains for CMV antigens was verified in vitro.

The table came from immunoSEQ multiplex PCR; TCRdb's copy has only in-frame clones and leaves some out. The table includes 150,000 to 200,000 clones, nearly 90% detected once. V usage is TRBV10-3 and J usage is TRBJ1-5; no clear D. This receptor was taken from a woman between 18 and 29 years old in good health and CMV-seropositive. The specimen sequenced was PBMCs. The CDR3 reads CAISGHSNQPQHF. In DNA, the CDR3 is TGTGCCATCAGTGGTCATAGCAATCAGCCCCAGCATTTT.